The 21 T cell receptor beta chains presented below share a single source sample, sequenced in a study of T cell responses to AZD1222 COVID-19 vaccine. Repertoires were generated with immunoSEQ multiplex PCR, while TCRdb's copy carries only in-frame clones and drops some. This sample yields nearly 90,000 clones, of which about 91% are seen a single time; roughly 5% belongs to the top ten. The source was peripheral blood, collected 28 days after the second AZD1222 dose. The receptors shown here come from an adult who received the AZD1222 COVID-19 vaccine.

This chain connects TRBV6-1 to TRBJ1-5, with a tentative D call TRBD1 (6 bases). Deletions cut 3 bases from V and 4 bases from J, with 16 bases between. This CDR3 spans 16 amino acids. CDR1 and CDR2 (germline): MNHNS, SASEGT. The DNA for the CDR3 is TGTGCCAGCAGTGATGTATCTACAGGGTTTAATCAGCCCCAGCATTTT. It translates to CASSDVSTGFNQPQHF.

V is TRBV6-2 or TRBV6-3 and J is TRBJ1-5; 9 bases fit TRBD1. Trimming at V came to 0 bases and at J to 4 bases, leaving 1 base not matched to a gene. This CDR3 region has 15 residues. Looked up from germline, CDR1 is MNHEY and CDR2 is SVGEGT. The CDR3 coding sequence is TGTGCCAGCAGTTACTCTGACAGGGGGAATCAGCCCCAGCATTTT. It encodes CASSYSDRGNQPQHF.

This chain joins TRBV11-3 and TRBJ1-1, with no clear D. The CDR3 is made up of 15 amino acids. The germline CDR1 and CDR2 sequences are SGHNT and YENEEA. Trimming removed 1 base at V and 2 bases at J, with 11 bases between. CDR3 region: CASSLVAGSNTEAFF. DNA of the CDR3: TGTGCCAGCAGCTTAGTTGCCGGGTCTAACACTGAAGCTTTCTTT. Together with reference TRBV11-3 and TRBJ1-1, the CDR3 gives the full variable domain: EAGVVQSPRYKIIEKKQPVAFWCNPISGHNTLYWYLQNLGQGPELLIRYENEEAVDDSQLPKDRFSAERLKGVDSTLKIQPAELGDSAVYLCASSLVAGSNTEAFFGQGTRLTVV.

The chain is built from TRBV5-4 and TRBJ2-1; possibly TRBD1 or TRBD2 for D (7 bases each). This CDR3 comprises 15 residues. Trimming took off 7 bases at V and 4 bases at J, with 18 bases between the two ends. In germline, CDR1 is SGHNT, CDR2 YYREEE (reference sequence). The CDR3 reads CASSWGGQFYNEQFF. Here the CDR3 DNA reads TGTGCCAGCTCGTGGGGGGGACAGTTTTACAATGAGCAGTTCTTC.

The chain couples TRBV5-1 to TRBJ1-1; TRBD1 might be the D (6 bases). The CDR3 has 14 residues. V lost 1 base to trimming and J lost 1 base, with 8 bases between them. Per the germline V gene, CDR1 is SGHRS and CDR2 is YFSETQ. The CDR3 protein is CASSLRDKNTEAFF. In nucleotides, the CDR3 is TGCGCCAGCAGCTTGAGGGACAAGAACACTGAAGCTTTCTTT.

The chain uses TRBV7-9 and TRBJ1-2, with 9 bases identical to TRBD1. The CDR3 covers 15 residues. V was pared by 1 base and J by 8 bases, with 8 bases of the junction left unmatched. Per the germline V gene, CDR1 is SEHNR and CDR2 is FQNEAQ (reference sequence). CDR3 residues: CASSLGGQGRAGYTF. DNA for the CDR3: TGTGCCAGCAGCTTAGGGGGACAGGGCCGTGCGGGCTACACCTTC. Full variable domain (outside the CDR3, taken from reference TRBV7-9 and TRBJ1-2): DTGVSQNPRHKITKRGQNVTFRCDPISEHNRLYWYRQTLGQGPEFLTYFQNEAQLEKSRLLSDRFSAERPKGSFSTLEIQRTEQGDSAMYLCASSLGGQGRAGYTFGSGTRLTVV.

In this sample, this clone turned up once. The junction does not match germline at one end; this may be a read error. The chain carries TRBV7-2 and TRBJ2-2; D is perhaps TRBD2 (7 bases). This CDR3 region has 17 residues. Germline CDR1 SGHTA, CDR2 FQGNSA. CDR3 DNA sequence: TGTGCCAGCAGCTTATCAGTGGGGGGGCGGAACACTGGGGAGCTGTTTTTT. This translates into CASSLSVGGRNTGELFF.

J is TRBJ2-1 and V is TRBV7-3; 9 bases agree with TRBD2. Trimming cost V 3 bases and J 7 bases; bases outside gene matches: 1. From germline, CDR1 is SGHTA and CDR2 FQGTGA. There are 13 residues in the CDR3. The CDR3 DNA follows: TGTGCCAGCAGCTTCGCGGGGGGGAATGAGCAGTTCTTC. Protein: CASSFAGGNEQFF.

The chain is built from TRBV28 and TRBJ1-3, with D perhaps TRBD1 (5 bases). Germline lookup yields CDR1 MDHEN and CDR2 SYDVKM. This CDR3 contains 14 residues. The V gene lost 8 bases and the J gene lost 0 bases, with 11 bases spanning the gap. This CDR3 reads CASQGRVSGNTIYF. The CDR3 coding sequence is TGTGCCAGCCAGGGACGGGTCTCTGGAAACACCATATATTTT.

The V gene is TRBV4-1, the J gene TRBJ1-2, with unresolved D. CDR3 length: 16 amino acids. Trimming took off 2 bases at V and 5 bases at J, with 18 bases between the two ends. Germline lookup yields CDR1 MGHRA and CDR2 YSYEKL. The CDR3: CASSQSVDLTPYGYTF. The CDR3 DNA reads TGCGCCAGCAGCCAATCCGTGGACCTCACCCCTTATGGCTACACCTTC.

This chain connects TRBV11-2 to TRBJ1-2; 9 nucleotides agree with TRBD1. The length of the CDR3 is 15 residues. The V and J ends lost 5 bases and 1 base, in that order; junction bases with no gene match: 5. Germline V gives CDR1 SGHAT, CDR2 FQNNGV. This CDR3 is CASSLQGALNYGYTF. CDR3 in DNA: TGTGCCAGCAGCCTACAGGGGGCGCTTAACTATGGCTACACCTTC.

The genes are TRBV10-2 and TRBJ1-5; D not certain. CDR3 size: 14 residues. Germline V gene lookup returns CDR1 WSHSY and CDR2 SAAADI. The V end lost 3 bases, the J end lost 0 bases, and 6 bases lay between the germline ends. The CDR3 DNA sequence: TGCGCCAGCAGTGATAGTACTAGCAATCAGCCCCAGCATTTT. Its translation is CASSDSTSNQPQHF.

The CDR3 DNA follows: TGTGCCAGCAGCGTAGAAGTGACAGACTATGGCTACACCTTC. It is translated as CASSVEVTDYGYTF. This rearrangement joins TRBV9 to TRBJ1-2; possibly TRBD1 for D (5 bases). In germline, CDR1 is SGDLS, CDR2 YYNGEE. The CDR3 is 14 residues long. Trimming removed 0 bases from V and 3 bases from J, with 9 bases in between.

V is TRBV7-8 and J is TRBJ1-1; D remains ambiguous. Trimming removed 5 bases at V and 1 base at J, with 11 bases between. This CDR3 has 14 amino acids. Germline CDR1 and CDR2: SGHVS and FQNEAQ. CDR3 in amino acids: CASSPGGPNTEAFF. The CDR3 coding sequence is TGTGCCAGCAGCCCCGGCGGGCCGAACACTGAAGCTTTCTTT.

V gene TRBV6-2 or TRBV6-3 combines with J gene TRBJ2-7, with a weak D call TRBD1 (5 bases). The ends were cut back, 6 bases at V and 0 bases at J, with 15 bases in the middle. Germline CDR1 reads MNHEY; CDR2 reads SVGEGT. CDR3 length equals 15 residues. DNA for the CDR3: TGTGCCAGCAGCTTATGGGGCGTCTTCTCCTACGAGCAGTACTTC. Its translation is CASSLWGVFSYEQYF.

This chain joins TRBV19 and TRBJ2-2, with TRBD1 matching 7 bases. V trimming: 5 bases; J trimming: 4 bases; junction bases outside the gene matches: 7. The CDR3 covers 15 residues. The V gene's germline CDR1 is LNHDA and CDR2 SQIVND (reference sequence). CDR3 nucleotide sequence: TGTGCCAGTAGTCTCGGGACAGCACTCACCGGGGAGCTGTTTTTT. It is translated as CASSLGTALTGELFF.

The V call is TRBV5-6, the J call TRBJ1-5; possibly TRBD1 for D (5 bases). The V end lost 3 bases, the J end lost 0 bases, and 10 bases lay between the germline ends. Germline CDR1 is SGHDT and CDR2 is YYEEEE. The CDR3 totals 15 residues. CDR3 amino acids: CASSWGRLSNQPQHF. In DNA form, the CDR3 reads TGTGCCAGCAGCTGGGGACGGCTTAGCAATCAGCCCCAGCATTTT.

The rearrangement uses TRBV24-1 and TRBJ1-5; D gene ambiguous. CDR1 KGHDR and CDR2 SFDVKD come from the germline V gene. The CDR3 covers 19 residues. The V end lost 5 bases, the J end lost 1 base, and 23 bases lay between the germline ends. The CDR3 nucleotides are TGTGCCACCAGTGGCCGCCGGGATCCCCCCAAAGAAAGCAATCAGCCCCAGCATTTT. It encodes CATSGRRDPPKESNQPQHF.

The chain employs TRBV5-1 and TRBJ2-1; no firm D call. The germline gives CDR1 SGHRS, CDR2 YFSETQ. This CDR3 is built from 16 residues. The V and J ends lost 0 bases and 6 bases respectively, with 16 bases between them. The DNA of the CDR3 is TGCGCCAGCAGCTTGGGGATTGGCCCTTCCGGCAATGAGCAGTTCTTC. Its translation: CASSLGIGPSGNEQFF.

The chain uses TRBV27 and TRBJ2-7; TRBD2 is a possible D gene (6 bases). There are 12 residues in the CDR3. The V end lost 3 bases, the J end lost 9 bases, and 12 bases lay between the germline ends. From germline, CDR1 is MNHEY and CDR2 SMNVEV (reference sequence). The CDR3 sequence is CASSFSGVRQYF. The DNA of the CDR3 is TGTGCCAGCAGTTTCTCGGGAGTTCGGCAGTACTTC.

The chain links TRBV7-2 to TRBJ1-2; unclear D gene. The germline V and J ends were trimmed by 5 bases and 4 bases, with 20 bases remaining between them. Looked up from germline, CDR1 is SGHTA and CDR2 is FQGNSA. The CDR3 runs 16 residues. The CDR3 loop is CASSPGPTTGSYGYTF. Written as DNA, the CDR3 is TGTGCCAGCAGCCCTGGACCCACCACGGGTAGCTATGGCTACACCTTC.